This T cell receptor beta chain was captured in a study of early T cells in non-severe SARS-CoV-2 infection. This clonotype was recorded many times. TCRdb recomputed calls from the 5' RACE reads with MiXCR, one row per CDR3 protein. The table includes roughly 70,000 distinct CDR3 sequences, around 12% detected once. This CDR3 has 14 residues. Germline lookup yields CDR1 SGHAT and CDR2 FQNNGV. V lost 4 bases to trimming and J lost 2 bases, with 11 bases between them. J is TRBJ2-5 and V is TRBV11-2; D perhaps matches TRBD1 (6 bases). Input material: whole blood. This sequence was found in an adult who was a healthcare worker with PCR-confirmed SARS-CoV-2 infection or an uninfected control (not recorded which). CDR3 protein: CASSWDILQETQYF. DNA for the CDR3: TGTGCCAGCAGCTGGGACATTTTACAAGAGACCCAGTACTTC.